This T cell receptor beta chain emerged from a study of glioma-infiltrating T cells (dated by TCRdb to between 2015 and 2016). For the wider study: Glioma tissue, non-neoplastic brain tissue and matched peripheral blood mononuclear cells were used as sources from which TCR alpha- and beta-chain repertoires were sequenced. To measure how far tissue and blood T-cell populations diverged, each tissue-infiltrating repertoire was compared against the peripheral blood repertoire of the same patient. The paired cohort was made up of three low-grade glioma patients, 7 to 9 primary glioblastoma patients and three non-glioma patients who contributed non-neoplastic brain tissue.

Points the paper makes about the study in general: VJ-independent divergence between tissue and blood was found to be below expectation in non-neoplastic patients but above expectation in all gliomas, particularly low-grade gliomas. Very few CDR3 sequences were found to be shared between tissue and blood, and this scarcity was attributed to high CDR3 diversity and limited sampling. Group comparisons rested on small numbers: three non-neoplastic, three low-grade glioma and about 8 glioblastoma patients.

About this clonotype: Its antigen is unknown. One junction end disagrees with the germline gene, perhaps due to a read error.

The iRepertoire nested amplicon-rescue multiplex PCR (arm-PCR) platform was used to amplify TCR alpha and beta CDR3 regions from RNA. One-step reverse transcription and amplification used about 95-400 ng of tissue mRNA or PBMC total RNA as input. After bead purification, a secondary multiplex PCR added Illumina adapters, and libraries were gel-purified between 200 and 400 bp. The libraries contained internal 6-nucleotide barcodes that were used for demultiplexing. Sequencing of libraries was performed on an Illumina MiSeq with 2x220 or 2x250 nucleotide paired-end reads. In the authors' own workflow: FLASH 1.2.11 was used to merge paired reads, and BWA-MEM then aligned the reads to the GRCh37 human genome before TRA and TRB reads were extracted. For V and J assignment, an IMGT-derived reference of cassette sequences and CDR3 motifs that included pseudogenes was used. Reads were translated in three frames, and productive CDR3s were defined as those with a C...FGXG motif and no stop codons. Unique combinations of V-J cassette pair and CDR3 amino acid sequence were defined as clonotypes. Reads were filtered by Hamming distance, thresholded by each sample's sequence error rate in mapped regions. The raw public reads went through TCRdb reprocessing: fastp at Q25, MiXCR clone calling, in-frame beta chains kept. Entries that share a CDR3 protein sequence are merged under the most common genes and DNA. These V and J calls originate from TCRdb's pipeline instead of the authors' own analysis. This sample holds approximately 120,000 distinct CDR3 sequences; approximately 26% were observed only once. The ten largest clones take up roughly 30% of the sample.

The sample comprised glioma tissue, nonneoplastic brain tissue, or PBMCs (not recorded which). The receptor was derived from a human donor with low-grade glioma or glioblastoma, undergoing nonglioma brain surgery, or in good health (not recorded which).

The CDR3 region reads CGATTGTLPYNEQFF. The base sequence is TGCGGTGCTACGACCGGGACTCTCCCCTACAATGAGCAGTTCTTC. The V and J segments used are TRBV20-1 and TRBJ2-1, with a tentative D gene TRBD2 over 6 matching bases. CDR3 length: 15 amino acids, cysteine to phenylalanine. Only the CDR3 part of the read is kept: 45 bases, read in frame from the first base. For CDR1 and CDR2, the germline V gene (reference sequence) lists DFQATT and SNEGSKA.